This T cell receptor (beta chain) was obtained from a study of shared clonotypes between healthy human individuals. Whole-study results and caveats: Non-shared clonotypes were found to have lower generation probabilities than the clonotypes that were shared by all four of the sorted-subset donors. Generally, naive subsets (rather than memory subsets) showed larger estimated richness. About 5% of naive CD4 clonotypes were shared across four donors.

In regard to this clone: Its target is unknown.

Trimming at V came to 4 bases and at J to 2 bases, leaving 19 bases not matched to a gene. CDR1 and CDR2 from the germline V gene are SGHRS and YFSETQ. The CDR3 loop spans 20 amino acids. Those who donated, Caucasian adults without exception, all lived in Nashville, Tennessee. Produced via immunoSEQ multiplex PCR; TCRdb's table is partial and in-frame only. The table has some 2,400,000 clones, approximately 96% seen once; the top ten hold over 0.1%. The sequenced sample consisted of naive CD4+ T cells sorted from blood. This sample's subset: CD45RA+ positively selected. The chain couples TRBV5-1 to TRBJ2-5, with TRBD1 matching over 11 bases. The clonotype comes from a man aged 18-30 years in good health. CDR3 nucleotide sequence: TGCGCCAGCAGCCAGCGTCCACGGCCGTCCCGGGACAGGGGGCAAGAGACCCAGTACTTC. It encodes CASSQRPRPSRDRGQETQYF. Supplemented by reference TRBV5-1 and TRBJ2-5, the full variable domain reads KAGVTQTPRYLIKTRGQQVTLSCSPISGHRSVSWYQQTPGQGLQFLFEYFSETQRNKGNFPGRFSGRQFSNSRSEMNVSTLELGDSALYLCASSQRPRPSRDRGQETQYFGPGTRLLVL.